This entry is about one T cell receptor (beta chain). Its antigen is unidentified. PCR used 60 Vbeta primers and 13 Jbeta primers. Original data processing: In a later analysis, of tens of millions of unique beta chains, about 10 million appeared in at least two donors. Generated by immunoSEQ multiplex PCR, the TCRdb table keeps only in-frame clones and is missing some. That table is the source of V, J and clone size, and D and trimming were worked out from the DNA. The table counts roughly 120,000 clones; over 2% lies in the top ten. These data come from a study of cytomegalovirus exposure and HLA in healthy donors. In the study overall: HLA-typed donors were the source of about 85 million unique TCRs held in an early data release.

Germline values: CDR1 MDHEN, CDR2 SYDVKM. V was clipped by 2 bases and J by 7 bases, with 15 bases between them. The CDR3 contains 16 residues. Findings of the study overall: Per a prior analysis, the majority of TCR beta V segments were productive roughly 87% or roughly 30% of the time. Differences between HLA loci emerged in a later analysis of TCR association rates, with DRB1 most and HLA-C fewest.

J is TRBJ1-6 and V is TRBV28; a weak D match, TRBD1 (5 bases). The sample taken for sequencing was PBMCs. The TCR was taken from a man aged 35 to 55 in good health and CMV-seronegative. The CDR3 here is CASSLRQGQGNSPLHF. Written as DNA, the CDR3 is TGTGCCAGCAGTTTAAGGCAGGGCCAAGGGAATTCACCCCTCCACTTT.